A single sample is the source of the 7 T cell receptor beta chains below, sequenced in a study of CD8+ T cells in alopecia areata. Treatment denoted: oral pan-JAK inhibitor, 5-10 mg twice daily. Sequencing relied on a cDNA template that was reverse transcribed from extracted RNA. Sequencing used immunoSEQ multiplex PCR; TCRdb keeps in-frame clones, though not all of them. This sample yields 190,000 or so clones, of which roughly 50% are seen a single time; around 13% belongs to the top ten. Sequencing was performed on CD8+ T cells sorted from blood, taken at week 24, from a patient treated with tofacitinib. These receptors came from a human donor with alopecia areata.

V and J are TRBV19 and TRBJ2-1, with D perhaps assigned TRBD1 or TRBD2 (5 bases each). Germline-derived CDR1 and CDR2 are LNHDA and SQIVND (reference sequence). Trimming left V 5 bases short and J 9 bases short, with 14 bases between. The length of the CDR3 is 13 residues. The DNA for the CDR3 is TGTGCCAGTAGTGTCAATCCGGGACGTGAGCAGTTCTTC. As protein: CASSVNPGREQFF. The full variable domain, rest sourced from reference TRBV19 and TRBJ2-1, is DGGITQSPKYLFRKEGQNVTLSCEQNLNHDAMYWYRQDPGQGLRLIYYSQIVNDFQKGDIAEGYSVSREKKESFPLTVTSAQKNPTAFYLCASSVNPGREQFFGPGTRLTVL.

This clone was detected a few times. V usage is TRBV21-1 and J usage is TRBJ2-1; TRBD2 is the table's D call and was not checked against the DNA. TRBV21-1 is termed a pseudogene. The CDR3 has 14 residues. CDR3 protein: CASSRAGAYNEQFF. DNA of the CDR3: TGTGCCAGCAGCCGGGCGGGAGCCTACAATGAGCAGTTCTTC.

The chain employs TRBV9 and TRBJ2-4, with 9 bases fitting TRBD2. The CDR3 spans 15 residues. V lost 3 bases to trimming and J lost 8 bases; unmatched junction nucleotides: 9. Germline lookup yields CDR1 SGDLS and CDR2 YYNGEE. This CDR3 reads CASSGAGGRADIQYF. As DNA, the CDR3 is TGTGCCAGCAGCGGAGCGGGGGGCCGGGCGGACATTCAGTACTTC. Looking up the rest from reference TRBV9 and TRBJ2-4 gives the full variable domain: DSGVTQTPKHLITATGQRVTLRCSPRSGDLSVYWYQQSLDQGLQFLIQYYNGEERAKGNILERFSAQQFPDLHSELNLSSLELGDSALYFCASSGAGGRADIQYFGAGTRLSVL.

This chain joins TRBV30 and TRBJ1-2, with no clear D. From germline, CDR1 is GTSNPN and CDR2 SVGIG (reference sequence). There are 14 residues in the CDR3. Trimming took off 2 bases at V and 4 bases at J, with 14 bases between the two ends. The DNA of the CDR3 is TGTGCCTGGAGTCCCTCCGGGCCATCCTATGGCTACACCTTC. Its protein is CAWSPSGPSYGYTF.

V usage is TRBV7-2 and J usage is TRBJ1-5; D possibly corresponds to TRBD1 (6 bases). Trimming pared 5 bases from V and 4 bases from J, leaving 27 bases between. The CDR3 runs 19 residues. Germline values: CDR1 SGHTA, CDR2 FQGNSA. This CDR3 reads CASSNFRDTGGDLNQPQHF. DNA of the CDR3: TGTGCCAGCAGCAATTTCCGGGACACCGGAGGAGATTTGAATCAGCCCCAGCATTTT. Combining the CDR3 with reference TRBV7-2 and TRBJ1-5 gives the whole variable domain GAGVSQSPSNKVTEKGKDVELRCDPISGHTALYWYRQSLGQGLEFLIYFQGNSAPDKSGLPSDRFSAERTGGSVSTLTIQRTQQEDSAVYLCASSNFRDTGGDLNQPQHFGDGTRLSIL.

The chain is built from TRBV2 and TRBJ2-1; D may match TRBD1 or TRBD2 (5 bases each). Germline assignment: CDR1 SNHLY and CDR2 FYNNEI. V gave up 5 bases and J gave up 5 bases, with 13 bases separating them. The CDR3 runs 14 residues. The CDR3 loop reads CASSRRGTDNEQFF. Written as DNA, the CDR3 is TGTGCCAGCAGTAGACGAGGGACCGACAATGAGCAGTTCTTC.

Here the CDR3 DNA reads TGTGCCAGCAGCGTGGGGCAGGACTACGAGCAGTACTTC. It yields the protein CASSVGQDYEQYF. V gene TRBV6-5 combines with J gene TRBJ2-7; maybe TRBD1 (5 bases). The germline gives CDR1 MNHEY, CDR2 SVGAGI. The CDR3 contains 13 residues. V was pared by 6 bases and J by 3 bases, with 12 bases between.